The T cell receptor beta chain under discussion was sequenced for a study of cytomegalovirus exposure and HLA in healthy donors. It was with 60 Vbeta and 13 Jbeta primers that the PCR ran. The assay was immunoSEQ multiplex PCR, and TCRdb's table has in-frame clones only and misses some. Here the sample table reports around 74,000 clones. Study findings and constraints: A later analysis by the authors found several of the most significant clusters apparently linked to common viral pathogens. Roughly 170 TCR beta chains were listed as cytomegalovirus-associated. Most sequenced TCRs were rare (though some public TCRs occurred in many donors).

Details on this clone: What it recognizes is unknown.

The germline gives CDR1 SGHVS, CDR2 FQNEAQ. V dropped 4 bases and J dropped 5; count of bases not matched to a gene: 11. The CDR3 length is 16 residues. The chain carries TRBV7-8 and TRBJ2-5, with 9 positions matching TRBD2. This clonotype originated in a man aged 50 to 60 in good health and CMV-seropositive. Specimen: PBMCs. This chain's CDR3 is CASSYEGLATGETQYF. In DNA form, the CDR3 reads TGTGCCAGCAGCTATGAGGGACTAGCAACGGGGGAGACCCAGTACTTC.